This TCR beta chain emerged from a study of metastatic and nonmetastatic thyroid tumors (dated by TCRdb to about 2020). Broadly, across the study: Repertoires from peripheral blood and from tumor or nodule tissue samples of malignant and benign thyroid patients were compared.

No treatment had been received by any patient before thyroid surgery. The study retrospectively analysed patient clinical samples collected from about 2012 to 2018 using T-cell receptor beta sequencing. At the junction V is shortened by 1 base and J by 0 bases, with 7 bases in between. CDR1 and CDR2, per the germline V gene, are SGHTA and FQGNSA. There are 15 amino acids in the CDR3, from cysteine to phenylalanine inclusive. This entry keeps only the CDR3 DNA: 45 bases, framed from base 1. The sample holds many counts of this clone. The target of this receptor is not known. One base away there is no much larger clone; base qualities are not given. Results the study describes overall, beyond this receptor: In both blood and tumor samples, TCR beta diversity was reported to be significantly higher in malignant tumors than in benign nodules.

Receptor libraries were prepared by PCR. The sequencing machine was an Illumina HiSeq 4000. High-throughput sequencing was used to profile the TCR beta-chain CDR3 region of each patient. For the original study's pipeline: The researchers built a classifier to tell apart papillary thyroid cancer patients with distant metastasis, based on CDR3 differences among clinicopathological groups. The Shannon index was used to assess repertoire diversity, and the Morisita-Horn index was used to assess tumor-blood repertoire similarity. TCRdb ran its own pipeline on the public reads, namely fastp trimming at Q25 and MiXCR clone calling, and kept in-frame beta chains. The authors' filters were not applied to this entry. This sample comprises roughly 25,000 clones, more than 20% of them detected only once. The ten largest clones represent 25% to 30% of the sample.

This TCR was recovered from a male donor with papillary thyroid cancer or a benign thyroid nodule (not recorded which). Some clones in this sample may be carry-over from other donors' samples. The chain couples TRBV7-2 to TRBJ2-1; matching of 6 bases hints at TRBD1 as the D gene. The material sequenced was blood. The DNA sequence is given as TGTGCCAGCAGCTTAGTCAGGGGCTCCTACAATGAGCAGTTCTTC. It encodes CASSLVRGSYNEQFF.